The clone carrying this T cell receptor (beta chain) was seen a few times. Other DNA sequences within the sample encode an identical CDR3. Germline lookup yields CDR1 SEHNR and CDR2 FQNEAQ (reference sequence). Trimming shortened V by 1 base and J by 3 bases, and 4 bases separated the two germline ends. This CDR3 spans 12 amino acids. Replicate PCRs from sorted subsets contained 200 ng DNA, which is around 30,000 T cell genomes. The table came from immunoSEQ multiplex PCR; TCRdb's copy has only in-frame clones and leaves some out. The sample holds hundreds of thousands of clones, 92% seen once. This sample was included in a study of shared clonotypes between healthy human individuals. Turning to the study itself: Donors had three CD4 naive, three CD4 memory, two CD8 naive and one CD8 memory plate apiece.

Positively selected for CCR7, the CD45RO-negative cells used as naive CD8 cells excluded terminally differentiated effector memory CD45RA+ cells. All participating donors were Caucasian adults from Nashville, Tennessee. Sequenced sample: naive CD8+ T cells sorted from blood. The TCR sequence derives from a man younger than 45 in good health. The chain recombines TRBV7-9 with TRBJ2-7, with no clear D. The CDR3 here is CASSLDVYEQYF. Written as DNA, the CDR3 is TGTGCCAGCAGCTTAGATGTCTACGAGCAGTACTTC.